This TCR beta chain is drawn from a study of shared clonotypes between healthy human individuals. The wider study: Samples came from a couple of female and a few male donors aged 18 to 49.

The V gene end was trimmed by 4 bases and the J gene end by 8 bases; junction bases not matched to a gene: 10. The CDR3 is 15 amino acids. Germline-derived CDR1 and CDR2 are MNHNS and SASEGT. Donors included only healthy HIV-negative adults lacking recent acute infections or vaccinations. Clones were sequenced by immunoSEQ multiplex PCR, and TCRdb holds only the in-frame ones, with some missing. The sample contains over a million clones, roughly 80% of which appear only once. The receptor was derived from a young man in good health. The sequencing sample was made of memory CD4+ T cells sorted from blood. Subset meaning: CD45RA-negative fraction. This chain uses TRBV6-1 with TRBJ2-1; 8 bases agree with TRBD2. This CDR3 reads CASSALAGGGYEQFF. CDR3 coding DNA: TGTGCCAGCAGTGCGCTAGCGGGTGGGGGTTATGAGCAGTTCTTC.